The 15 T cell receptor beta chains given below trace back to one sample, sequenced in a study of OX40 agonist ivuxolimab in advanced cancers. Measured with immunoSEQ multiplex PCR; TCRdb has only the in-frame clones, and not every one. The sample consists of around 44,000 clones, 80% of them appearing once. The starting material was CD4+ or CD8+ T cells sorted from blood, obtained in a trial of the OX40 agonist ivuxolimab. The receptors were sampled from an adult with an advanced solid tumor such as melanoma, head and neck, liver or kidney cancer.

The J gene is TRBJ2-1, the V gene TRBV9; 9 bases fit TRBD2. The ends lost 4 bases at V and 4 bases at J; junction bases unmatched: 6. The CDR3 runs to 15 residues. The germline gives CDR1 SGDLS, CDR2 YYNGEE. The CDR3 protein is CASSPLAGSYNEQFF. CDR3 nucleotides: TGTGCCAGCAGCCCTCTAGCGGGGTCTTACAATGAGCAGTTCTTC.

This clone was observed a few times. Here the CDR3 reads CASTQMREGTEAFF. CDR3 nucleotide sequence: TGTGCCAGCACCCAAATGAGGGAGGGCACTGAAGCTTTCTTT. The genes are TRBV2 and TRBJ1-1; unclear D gene. Germline CDR1 and CDR2: SNHLY and FYNNEI. Trimming stripped 7 bases from V and 4 bases from J, with 16 bases between. The length of the CDR3 is 14 residues.

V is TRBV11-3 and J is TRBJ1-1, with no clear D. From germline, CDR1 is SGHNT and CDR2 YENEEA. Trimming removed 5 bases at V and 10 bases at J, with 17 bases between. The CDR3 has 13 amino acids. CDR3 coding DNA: TGTGCCAGCAGCCACAAAGCGGGTGTAGGAGCTTTCTTT. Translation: CASSHKAGVGAFF.

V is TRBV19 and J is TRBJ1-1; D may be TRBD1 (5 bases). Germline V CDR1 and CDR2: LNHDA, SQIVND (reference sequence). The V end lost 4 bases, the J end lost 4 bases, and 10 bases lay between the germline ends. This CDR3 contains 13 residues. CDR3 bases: TGTGCCAGTAGTAGACGGGGGTTCACTGAAGCTTTCTTT. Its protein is CASSRRGFTEAFF.

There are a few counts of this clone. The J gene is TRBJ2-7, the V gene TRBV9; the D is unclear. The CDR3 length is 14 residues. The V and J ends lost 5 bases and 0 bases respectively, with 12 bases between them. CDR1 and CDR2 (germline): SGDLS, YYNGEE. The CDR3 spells CASSQDHSSYEQYF. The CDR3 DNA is TGTGCCAGCAGTCAGGACCATAGCTCCTACGAGCAGTACTTC.

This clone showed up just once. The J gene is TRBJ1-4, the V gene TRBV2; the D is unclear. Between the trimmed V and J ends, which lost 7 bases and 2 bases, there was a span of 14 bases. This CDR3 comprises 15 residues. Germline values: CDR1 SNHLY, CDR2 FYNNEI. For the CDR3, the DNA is TGTGCCAGCAAAGGGTCGCGGGAGACTAATGAAAAACTGTTTTTT. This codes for CASKGSRETNEKLFF.

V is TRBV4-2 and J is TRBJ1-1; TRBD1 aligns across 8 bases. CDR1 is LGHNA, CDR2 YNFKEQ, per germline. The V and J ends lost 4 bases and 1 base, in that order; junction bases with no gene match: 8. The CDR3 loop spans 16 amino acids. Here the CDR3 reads CASSPHPGQENTEAFF. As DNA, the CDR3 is TGTGCCAGCAGCCCTCATCCGGGACAGGAGAACACTGAAGCTTTCTTT.

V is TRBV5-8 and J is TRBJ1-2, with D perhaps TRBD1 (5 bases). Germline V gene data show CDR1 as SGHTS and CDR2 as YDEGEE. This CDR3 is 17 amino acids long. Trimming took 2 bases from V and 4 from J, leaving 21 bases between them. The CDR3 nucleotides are TGTGCCAGCAGCTTATATGGCAGGGACTTTCATAGCTATGGCTACACCTTC. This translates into CASSLYGRDFHSYGYTF.

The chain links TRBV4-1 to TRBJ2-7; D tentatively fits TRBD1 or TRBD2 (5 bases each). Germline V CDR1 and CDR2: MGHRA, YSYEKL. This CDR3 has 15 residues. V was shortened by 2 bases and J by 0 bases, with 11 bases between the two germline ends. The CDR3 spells CASSQIWGYSYEQYF. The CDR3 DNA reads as TGCGCCAGCAGCCAAATTTGGGGGTACTCCTACGAGCAGTACTTC.

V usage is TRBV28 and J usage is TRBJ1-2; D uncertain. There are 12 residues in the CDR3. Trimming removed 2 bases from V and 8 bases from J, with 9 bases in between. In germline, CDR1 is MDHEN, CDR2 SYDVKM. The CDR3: CASSLVRTGYTF. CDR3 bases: TGTGCCAGCAGTTTAGTCAGGACCGGCTACACCTTC.

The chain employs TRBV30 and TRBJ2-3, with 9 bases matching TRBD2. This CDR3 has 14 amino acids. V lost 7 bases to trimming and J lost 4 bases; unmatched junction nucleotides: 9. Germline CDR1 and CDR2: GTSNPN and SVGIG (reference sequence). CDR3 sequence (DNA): TGTGCCTCGCCCGGGGTAGCGGGAGCAGATACGCAGTATTTT. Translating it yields CASPGVAGADTQYF.

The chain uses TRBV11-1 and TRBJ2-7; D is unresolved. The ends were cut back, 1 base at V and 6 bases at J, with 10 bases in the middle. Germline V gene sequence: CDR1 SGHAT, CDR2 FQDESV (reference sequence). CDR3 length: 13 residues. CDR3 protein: CASSLVRTSEQYF. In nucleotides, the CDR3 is TGTGCCAGCAGCTTAGTCCGCACGTCCGAGCAGTACTTC.

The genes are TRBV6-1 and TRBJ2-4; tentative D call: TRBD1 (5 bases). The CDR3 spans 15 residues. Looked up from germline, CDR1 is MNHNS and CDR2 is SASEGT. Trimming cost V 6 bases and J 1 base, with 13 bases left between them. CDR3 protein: CASRTQGFAKNIQYF. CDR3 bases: TGTGCCAGCAGGACCCAGGGTTTTGCCAAAAACATTCAGTACTTC.

This chain's CDR3 is CASSVTSGQALSSYNEQFF. The CDR3 coding sequence is TGTGCCAGCAGTGTGACTAGCGGACAAGCTTTGAGCTCCTACAATGAGCAGTTCTTC. The genes are TRBV6-1 and TRBJ2-1, with 9 positions matching TRBD2. CDR1 and CDR2 (germline): MNHNS, SASEGT. The CDR3 extends over 19 amino acids. The junction had 13 bases not matched to a gene; V was cut back by 4 bases and J by 0 bases.

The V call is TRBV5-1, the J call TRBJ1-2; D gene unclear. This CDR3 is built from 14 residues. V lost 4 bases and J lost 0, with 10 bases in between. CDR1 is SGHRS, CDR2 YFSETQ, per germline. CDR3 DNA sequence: TGCGCCAGCAGCATCGGACGGACTAACTATGGCTACACCTTC. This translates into CASSIGRTNYGYTF.